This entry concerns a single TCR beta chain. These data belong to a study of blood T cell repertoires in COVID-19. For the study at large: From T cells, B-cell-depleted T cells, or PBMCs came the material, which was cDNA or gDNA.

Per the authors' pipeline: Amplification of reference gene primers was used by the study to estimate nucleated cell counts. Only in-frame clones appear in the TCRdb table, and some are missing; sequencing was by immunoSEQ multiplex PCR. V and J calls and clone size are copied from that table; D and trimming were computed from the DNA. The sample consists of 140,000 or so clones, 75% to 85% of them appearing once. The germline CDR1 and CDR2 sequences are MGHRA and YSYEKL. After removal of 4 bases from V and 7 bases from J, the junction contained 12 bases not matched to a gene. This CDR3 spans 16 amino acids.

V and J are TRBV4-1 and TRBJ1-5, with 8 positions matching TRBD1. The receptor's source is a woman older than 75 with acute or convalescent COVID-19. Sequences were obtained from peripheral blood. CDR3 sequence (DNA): TGCGCCAGCAGCCTTACAACCGGGACAGGAGGACAGCCCCAGCATTTT. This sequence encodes CASSLTTGTGGQPQHF.